Presented here are 32 T cell receptor beta chains from one specimen sequenced in a study of CD8+ T cells in alopecia areata (dated by TCRdb to the late 2010s). Receptor libraries were prepared by the immunoSEQ multiplex PCR assay. To provide template for TCR sequencing, every sample had RNA extracted and reverse transcribed into cDNA. TCRdb limited this immuneACCESS table to in-frame rearrangements with V and J called. A share of clones is missing; checked studies link under half to unresolved V genes, and the rest is unexplained. Within this sample are over 150,000 clones, with approximately 60% of them counted one time only. The ten largest clones take up about 0.65% of the sample. The time point label corresponds to: 4 weeks on oral tofacitinib. What this sample's treatment or condition label stands for: oral pan-JAK inhibitor, 5-10 mg twice daily. Sequenced material: CD4+ T cells sorted from blood, taken at week 4, from a patient treated with tofacitinib. Every receptor here comes from a human donor with alopecia areata.

V is TRBV29-1 and J is TRBJ2-3; D is ambiguous. Germline values: CDR1 SQVTM, CDR2 ANQGSEA. The CDR3 has 11 residues. CDR3 coding DNA: TGCAGTTGGAGTAACACAGATACGCAGTATTTT. This encodes CSWSNTDTQYF.

The genes are TRBV5-6 and TRBJ2-7, with D possibly being TRBD2 (5 bases). V gave up 2 bases and J gave up 6 bases, with 18 bases separating them. Germline lookup yields CDR1 SGHDT and CDR2 YYEEEE. The CDR3 has 15 residues. The CDR3: CASSFFQRGLREQYF. The CDR3 DNA sequence: TGTGCCAGCAGCTTCTTCCAAAGAGGGCTACGCGAGCAGTACTTC.

This clone appeared a few times. The rearrangement uses TRBV19 and TRBJ2-1; D is perhaps TRBD1 (6 bases). Between the trimmed V and J ends, which lost 5 bases and 4 bases, there was a span of 15 bases. The CDR3 has 15 amino acids. Germline V CDR1 and CDR2: LNHDA, SQIVND (reference sequence). CDR3 region: CASSLPKDSYNEQFF. CDR3 DNA: TGTGCCAGTAGTCTACCTAAGGACAGTTACAATGAGCAGTTCTTC.

This clone was picked up a small number of times. The rearrangement joins TRBV11-2 to TRBJ1-5, with 8 nucleotides matching TRBD1. There are 16 residues in the CDR3. V lost 5 bases to trimming and J lost 2 bases; unmatched junction nucleotides: 8. CDR1 and CDR2 (germline): SGHAT, FQNNGV. The CDR3 DNA reads TGTGCCAGCAGCCAAGGACAGGGCGAAGGCAATCAGCCCCAGCATTTT. This encodes CASSQGQGEGNQPQHF.

The genes are TRBV29-1 and TRBJ2-7; no firm D call. This CDR3 contains 12 residues. V was trimmed by 6 bases and J by 0 bases, leaving 9 bases between them. Germline V gene sequence: CDR1 SQVTM, CDR2 ANQGSEA. CDR3 amino acids: CSVAHVSYEQYF. The DNA for the CDR3 is TGCAGCGTCGCCCACGTCTCCTACGAGCAGTACTTC.

In its sample, this clone was seen a few times. The chain joins TRBV6-1 to TRBJ1-5; weak D call: TRBD1 (5 bases). Trimming removed 2 bases from V and 11 bases from J, with 13 bases in between. Looked up from germline, CDR1 is MNHNS and CDR2 is SASEGT. The CDR3 totals 13 residues. The CDR3 DNA follows: TGTGCCAGCAGTGAATCCTCAGGGTTGGCCCAGCATTTT. Protein sequence: CASSESSGLAQHF.

This clone has a single count. The chain uses TRBV7-9 and TRBJ2-4; 9 positions match TRBD1. CDR3 length: 17 residues. Germline V gives CDR1 SEHNR, CDR2 FQNEAQ (reference sequence). Trimming cost V 4 bases and J 6 bases; bases outside gene matches: 13. CDR3 protein: CASSSHGGTGPPNIQYF. The CDR3 DNA sequence: TGTGCCAGCAGCTCCCACGGGGGGACAGGGCCACCAAACATTCAGTACTTC.

Only one count was recorded for this clone. V usage is TRBV7-3 and J usage is TRBJ2-7; D is perhaps TRBD1 (6 bases). This CDR3 region has 14 residues. Looked up from germline, CDR1 is SGHTA and CDR2 is FQGTGA. V shed 5 bases and J shed 1 base, with 12 bases lying between them. CDR3 protein: CASSPDRFSYEQYF. In DNA, the CDR3 is TGTGCCAGCAGCCCCGACAGGTTTTCCTACGAGCAGTACTTC.

The chain combines TRBV7-2 with TRBJ2-2; 7 bases line up with TRBD1. Trimming took 7 bases from V and 0 from J; bases not matched to a gene: 2. In germline, CDR1 is SGHTA, CDR2 FQGNSA. This CDR3 is built from 14 residues. The CDR3 sequence is CASTGTANTGELFF. The CDR3 DNA reads TGTGCCAGCACCGGGACAGCGAACACCGGGGAGCTGTTTTTT.

This clone has more than one count but fewer than ten. V is TRBV29-1 and J is TRBJ1-2; D is ambiguous. Between the trimmed V and J ends, which lost 2 bases and 4 bases, there was a span of 11 bases. The CDR3 runs to 13 residues. Germline assignment: CDR1 SQVTM and CDR2 ANQGSEA. CDR3 in amino acids: CSVETQSGYGYTF. Here the CDR3 DNA reads TGCAGCGTTGAAACCCAGTCCGGCTATGGCTACACCTTC.

The V gene is TRBV7-2, the J gene TRBJ2-2, with a possible D match to TRBD2 (5 bases). This CDR3 spans 16 amino acids. Germline CDR1 SGHTA, CDR2 FQGNSA. Trimming removed 5 bases from V and 4 bases from J, with 17 bases in between. CDR3: CASSPSRLSGTGELFF. As DNA, the CDR3 is TGTGCCAGCAGCCCATCGCGACTAAGCGGCACCGGGGAGCTGTTTTTT.

This rearrangement joins TRBV18 to TRBJ2-5; D ambiguous. Germline loops: CDR1 KGHSH, CDR2 LQKENI. The V end lost 5 bases, the J end lost 1 base, and 5 bases lay between the germline ends. The CDR3 runs 12 residues. Written as DNA, the CDR3 is TGTGCCAGCTCATCCTCCCAAGAGACCCAGTACTTC. Residues: CASSSSQETQYF. Combining the CDR3 with reference TRBV18 and TRBJ2-5 gives the whole variable domain NAGVMQNPRHLVRRRGQEARLRCSPMKGHSHVYWYRQLPEEGLKFMVYLQKENIIDESGMPKERFSAEFPKEGPSILRIQQVVRGDSAAYFCASSSSQETQYFGPGTRLLVL.

The chain carries TRBV5-1 and TRBJ1-2; no firm D call. In germline, CDR1 is SGHRS, CDR2 YFSETQ. V was cut by 0 bases and J by 4 bases, with 7 bases left in between. This CDR3 has 13 amino acids. The CDR3 sequence is CASSLDRSYGYTF. CDR3 nucleotide sequence: TGCGCCAGCAGCTTGGACAGAAGCTATGGCTACACCTTC.

V gene TRBV4-1 combines with J gene TRBJ2-2; unclear D gene. Trimming left V 5 bases short and J 4 bases short, with 8 bases between. The CDR3 has 13 amino acids. The V gene's germline CDR1 is MGHRA and CDR2 YSYEKL. The CDR3 is CASSFLGTGELFF. CDR3 sequence (DNA): TGCGCCAGCAGCTTCCTAGGCACCGGGGAGCTGTTTTTT.

This clone was detected a few times. Here the CDR3 reads CASSVESGIAAGELFF. CDR3 DNA sequence: TGTGCCAGCAGCGTAGAGAGCGGGATAGCAGCCGGGGAGCTGTTTTTT. The rearrangement links TRBV9 to TRBJ2-2; TRBD2 agrees at 7 bases. Germline-derived CDR1 and CDR2 are SGDLS and YYNGEE. This CDR3 has 16 residues. With V trimmed by 0 bases and J by 6 bases, 8 bases remained unmatched.

This clone appeared once. This chain connects TRBV29-1 to TRBJ2-3; perhaps D is TRBD1 or TRBD2 (5 bases each). Germline V gives CDR1 SQVTM, CDR2 ANQGSEA. The CDR3 has 14 amino acids. V lost 2 bases, J lost 6 bases, and 15 bases lay in between. CDR3: CSVEIGTGGDTQYF. The CDR3 DNA reads as TGCAGCGTTGAAATAGGGACCGGCGGGGATACGCAGTATTTT.

This clone was detected once. CDR3 in amino acids: CSVVGQAPYNEQFF. The CDR3 DNA reads as TGCAGCGTTGTTGGACAGGCCCCCTACAATGAGCAGTTCTTC. The chain carries TRBV29-1 and TRBJ2-1; 7 positions match TRBD1. The CDR3 consists of 14 residues. V shed 4 bases, J shed 2 bases, and the junction held 5 bases outside the gene matches. CDR1 SQVTM and CDR2 ANQGSEA come from the germline V gene.

This clone occurred a few times. This chain joins TRBV4-3 and TRBJ2-1; D call uncertain. CDR1 is LGHNA, CDR2 YSLEER, per germline. The V end was cut by 0 bases, the J end by 5 bases, with 11 bases between. The CDR3 consists of 15 residues. The CDR3 sequence: CASSQDFRPNNEQFF. The CDR3 coding sequence is TGCGCCAGCAGCCAAGATTTCCGTCCCAACAATGAGCAGTTCTTC.

This clone was found a few times. The rearrangement links TRBV7-7 to TRBJ2-2; TRBD2 might be the D (6 bases). CDR3 size: 14 residues. The V gene's germline CDR1 is SSHAT and CDR2 FNYEAQ (reference sequence). CDR3 DNA: TGTGCTAGCGGAGTCGGGGACTACACCGGGGAGCTGTTTTTT. It translates to CASGVGDYTGELFF.

This chain connects TRBV29-1 to TRBJ2-5; 8 nucleotides match TRBD1. The CDR3 length is 13 residues. The ends lost 7 bases at V and 5 bases at J; junction bases unmatched: 9. CDR1 and CDR2 (germline): SQVTM, ANQGSEA. CDR3 sequence reads: CSGFRGLVETQYF. CDR3 nucleotide sequence: TGCAGCGGCTTCAGGGGGCTGGTGGAGACCCAGTACTTC.

The V and J genes are TRBV7-8 and TRBJ1-2; TRBD1 is a possible D gene (5 bases). The V gene lost 1 base and the J gene lost 3 bases, with 15 bases spanning the gap. There are 16 residues in the CDR3. The germline CDR1 and CDR2 sequences are SGHVS and FQNEAQ. CDR3 DNA: TGTGCCAGCAGCTTAGTAGGTGGCCGGACATACTATGGCTACACCTTC. Amino acid sequence: CASSLVGGRTYYGYTF. Drawing the rest from reference TRBV7-8 and TRBJ1-2, the complete variable domain is GAGVSQSPRYKVAKRGQDVALRCDPISGHVSLFWYQQALGQGPEFLTYFQNEAQLDKSGLPSDRFFAERPEGSVSTLKIQRTQQEDSAVYLCASSLVGGRTYYGYTFGSGTRLTVV.

This clone has more than one count but fewer than ten. The chain couples TRBV29-1 to TRBJ2-7, with 8 bases identical to TRBD2. The CDR3 is 14 residues long. After removal of 0 bases from V and 6 bases from J, the junction contained 7 bases not matched to a gene. Germline assignment: CDR1 SQVTM and CDR2 ANQGSEA. The CDR3 nucleotides are TGCAGCGTTGAAGATGGACGGGAGGGCCTCGAGCAGTACTTC. Translated, it gives CSVEDGREGLEQYF.

This rearrangement joins TRBV6-5 to TRBJ2-7; 8 bases align to TRBD2. Germline V gives CDR1 MNHEY, CDR2 SVGAGI. This CDR3 has 15 amino acids. Trimming removed 7 bases from V and 2 bases from J; junction bases left unmatched: 10. Here the CDR3 reads CASKRLALDAYEQYF. In nucleotides, the CDR3 is TGTGCCAGCAAGCGACTAGCGTTAGACGCCTACGAGCAGTACTTC.

This sequence joins TRBV10-2 and TRBJ2-1; 14 nucleotides match TRBD2. The germline CDR1 and CDR2 sequences are WSHSY and SAAADI. J gave up 0 bases and V 10 bases, and 5 bases lay outside the gene matches. The CDR3 is 16 amino acids. CDR3 sequence (DNA): TGCGCCACCGCCGGGACTAGCGGGAGCTCCTACAATGAGCAGTTCTTC. It yields the protein CATAGTSGSSYNEQFF.

The chain employs TRBV29-1 and TRBJ1-2; D gene uncertain. The CDR3 sequence is 12 residues long. Germline-derived CDR1 and CDR2 are SQVTM and ANQGSEA. V was pared by 4 bases and J by 0 bases, with 6 bases between. DNA of the CDR3: TGCAGCGTTGTAGGTTCTAACTATGGCTACACCTTC. Residues: CSVVGSNYGYTF.

The chain couples TRBV28 to TRBJ2-1; 8 bases map to TRBD1. The trim removed 7 bases at V and 5 bases at J, leaving 10 bases unmatched. This CDR3 spans 15 amino acids. Germline V gene sequence: CDR1 MDHEN, CDR2 SYDVKM. The CDR3 DNA reads as TGTGCCAGCACCTCGCCCCAGGGGGCCGACAATGAGCAGTTCTTC. This encodes CASTSPQGADNEQFF.

The CDR3 sequence: CATRPRETGELFF. The CDR3 DNA reads TGTGCCACCCGACCTCGGGAAACCGGGGAGCTGTTTTTT. V and J are TRBV6-5 and TRBJ2-2; perhaps TRBD2 as D (5 bases). Trimming left V 10 bases short and J 5 bases short, with 14 bases between. Germline loops: CDR1 MNHEY, CDR2 SVGAGI. The CDR3 loop spans 13 amino acids.

Concerning this clone itself: This sequence may be a read error, since a much larger clone differs from it by one base. This chain joins TRBV2 and TRBJ2-1, with 8 bases aligning to TRBD1. The germline CDR1 and CDR2 sequences are SNHLY and FYNNEI. After removal of 6 bases from V and 4 bases from J, the junction contained 2 bases not matched to a gene. This CDR3 is 13 amino acids long. This CDR3 reads CASSRDRYNEQFF. The CDR3 region has the DNA TGTGCCAGCAGCCGGGACAGGTACAATGAGCAGTTCTTC.

This chain uses TRBV19 with TRBJ2-7, with D unclear. V lost 3 bases to trimming and J lost 2 bases, with 8 bases between them. The length of the CDR3 is 13 residues. CDR1 LNHDA and CDR2 SQIVND come from the germline V gene (reference sequence). CDR3 in amino acids: CASSIGVPYEQYF. CDR3 nucleotides: TGTGCCAGTAGTATTGGGGTCCCCTACGAGCAGTACTTC.

The chain uses TRBV30 and TRBJ1-1, with 11 positions matching TRBD1. Germline CDR1 and CDR2: GTSNPN and SVGIG (reference sequence). The CDR3 has 13 amino acids. With V trimmed by 3 bases and J by 6 bases, 3 bases remained unmatched. CDR3 in amino acids: CAWRGQGVSEAFF. The CDR3 DNA reads as TGTGCCTGGAGGGGACAGGGGGTCTCTGAAGCTTTCTTT.

The chain's CDR3 is CSVGGGARETQYF. DNA for the CDR3: TGCAGCGTTGGGGGAGGGGCGCGGGAGACCCAGTACTTC. The chain uses TRBV29-1 and TRBJ2-5; 7 bases align to TRBD2. There are 13 residues in the CDR3. V lost 4 bases and J lost 5; bases outside the gene matches: 7. Germline V gene sequence: CDR1 SQVTM, CDR2 ANQGSEA.

The gene calls are TRBV4-2 and TRBJ2-5; no firm D call. V shed 4 bases and J shed 5 bases, with 17 bases lying between them. Germline CDR1 reads LGHNA; CDR2 reads YNFKEQ. The CDR3 consists of 15 residues. The CDR3 region is CASSPPRRSTETQYF. The CDR3 nucleotides read TGTGCCAGCAGCCCCCCCCGGCGGTCTACGGAGACCCAGTACTTC.